The rows below give T cell receptor beta chains drawn from one sample of a study of blood T cell repertoires in COVID-19. The table came from immunoSEQ multiplex PCR; TCRdb's copy has only in-frame clones and leaves some out. The sample holds approximately 72,000 clones; approximately 89% are singletons and the top ten take around 13%. Material: peripheral blood. Every receptor here comes from a woman aged 60-75 years with acute or convalescent COVID-19. The conserved cysteine and the conserved F or W are not part of the CDR3 here.

>TRBJ2-3|TRBV11-1
ASSEQSTDTQY
>TRBJ2-5|TRBV13
ASSASSDETQY
>TRBJ2-3|TRBV5-1
ASSSGTGVGRTDTQY
>TRBJ1-5|TRBV19
ASSVAGSSPPQH
>TRBJ2-3|TRBV30
AWTARGTQY
>TRBJ1-3|TRBV11-2
ASSFSAGGGNTIY
>TRBJ2-7|TRBV3-1/TRBV3-2
ASSQGAATSREQY
>TRBJ1-5|TRBV7-2
ASSPKYGTDNSNQPQH
>TRBJ1-1|TRBV7-6
ASSFRGRGVFERTEAF
>TRBJ2-3|TRBV7-9
ASARLAGGPDTQY
>TRBJ2-1|TRBV18
ASSPRLSGGRNEQF
>TRBJ2-2|TRBV10-3
AISDSGTRDTGELF
>TRBJ1-1|TRBV5-1
ASSTRVNTEAF
>TRBJ1-3|TRBV5-1
ASSLEAGGNTIY
>TRBJ1-2|TRBV25-1
ASSDRTGKGYT
>TRBJ2-2|TRBV5-1
ASSSGLAGAYTGELF
>TRBJ1-2|TRBV24-1
ATMNSGGRGYGYT
>TRBJ2-5|TRBV12-5
ASGLFPAFSEAWETQY
>TRBJ1-2|TRBV11-2
ASSADRGYGYT
>TRBJ2-1|TRBV19
ASSIRRGNEQF
>TRBJ2-1|TRBV3-1/TRBV3-2
ASSQSGGIRNEQF
>TRBJ1-2|TRBV6-5
ASSRTESHGYT
>TRBJ2-5|TRBV3-1/TRBV3-2
ASSLLAKETQY
>TRBJ1-5|TRBV21-1
ASSKTGDGQPQH
>TRBJ2-4|TRBV19
ASTKGQGARRNIQY
>TRBJ1-6|TRBV19
ASSTGFYNSPLH
>TRBJ2-7|TRBV7-8
ASSPSAYEQY
>TRBJ1-5|TRBV9
ASSPGQDGGQPQH
>TRBJ1-2|TRBV10-3
AISEPLGTDYGYT
>TRBJ2-3|TRBV7-2
ASSLGLGSDTQY
>TRBJ1-2|TRBV2
ASSFRDRANYGYT
>TRBJ2-3|TRBV7-2
ASSSLAARGTDTQY
>TRBJ1-6|TRBV6-5
ASSYWGQGNSPLH
>TRBJ1-3|TRBV5-1
ASSLTGFVSGNTIY
>TRBJ1-2|TRBV6-5
ASSLDRGYGYT
>TRBJ2-3|TRBV5-6
ASSLAGASGGDTQY